This is a list of T cell receptor beta chains from one sample in a study of blood T cell repertoires in COVID-19. This table comes from immunoSEQ multiplex PCR, and its TCRdb copy is limited to in-frame clones, with some not included. The sample carries 440,000 or so clones, 70% to 90% recorded once. Sequenced material: peripheral blood. The receptors shown here come from a woman between 40 and 55 years old with COVID-19, enrolled during active disease. The CDR3 runs from the conserved cysteine through the conserved F or W. The order of the fields is V gene, clone size, J gene, D gene, CDR3 DNA, CDR3 protein. A D gene is named only where the DNA matches it firmly. Clone size is stated in some rows and not others, as once, few, many or a class when expanded.

TRBV5-4	-	TRBJ2-1	TRBD2	TGTGCCAGCAGCTTGCTCCTAGCGGGAGTGAGTGATGAGCAGTTCTTC	CASSLLLAGVSDEQFF
TRBV5-6	-	TRBJ1-5	TRBD1	TGTGCCAGCAGCTTAACAGGGGACGGGGGCGGCAATCAGCCCCAGCATTTT	CASSLTGDGGGNQPQHF
TRBV10-3	-	TRBJ1-2	-	TGTGCCATCAGTGAATCCAGATTCTATGGCTACACCTTC	CAISESRFYGYTF
TRBV7-9	-	TRBJ1-2	TRBD1	TGTGCCAGCAGCCCCCCCCTTGCAGGGGGCGCCTTAGGCTACACCTTC	CASSPPLAGGALGYTF
TRBV2	-	TRBJ1-2	-	TGTGCCAGCAGTGAGGTAGGGGCCGCTAACTATGGCTACACCTTC	CASSEVGAANYGYTF
TRBV7-2	-	TRBJ2-1	TRBD2	TGTGCCAGCAGCCCAGGAGCAGCGGGAGTTGCCCACAATGAGCAGTTCTTC	CASSPGAAGVAHNEQFF
TRBV5-1	-	TRBJ2-1	TRBD2	TGCGCCAGCAGCTTGACTAGCGGGAGCTACAATGAGCAGTTCTTC	CASSLTSGSYNEQFF
TRBV5-1	-	TRBJ2-5	TRBD1	TGCGCCAGCAGCTTGGCCGGGACAGGGCAAGAGACCCAGTACTTC	CASSLAGTGQETQYF
TRBV4-2	-	TRBJ2-1	-	TGTGCCAGCAGCCAAGATCCGGAGCGGGCCTACAATGAGCAGTTCTTC	CASSQDPERAYNEQFF
TRBV3-1/TRBV3-2	-	TRBJ2-1	-	TGTGCCAGCAGCCAAGAAAGTACCCCTAGCTCCTACAATGAGCAGTTCTTC	CASSQESTPSSYNEQFF
TRBV4-1	-	TRBJ1-5	TRBD1	TGCGCCAGCAGTTCAGGGGGTAGCAATCAGCCCCAGCATTTT	CASSSGGSNQPQHF
TRBV11-3	-	TRBJ1-1	-	TGTGCCAGCAGCCGCCAGTTCGACACTGAAGCTTTCTTT	CASSRQFDTEAFF
TRBV18	-	TRBJ2-1	-	TGTGCCAGCTCGGGACTGGGATACAATGAGCAGTTCTTC	CASSGLGYNEQFF
TRBV28	-	TRBJ2-4	-	TGTGCCAGCAGTCCCCTCAGAGGGCAGGTCAAAAACATTCAGTACTTC	CASSPLRGQVKNIQYF
TRBV20-1	-	TRBJ2-5	-	TGCAGTGCTAGTAGTCCTCGGGACTTCCAAGAGACCCAGTACTTC	CSASSPRDFQETQYF
TRBV27	once	TRBJ1-6	-	TGTGCCAGCAGTTTTTGGGGAGGGGGATCCTATAATTCACCCCTCCACTTT	CASSFWGGGSYNSPLHF
TRBV3-1/TRBV3-2	-	TRBJ1-3	-	TGTGCCAGCAGCCCGACAGCTGGAAACACCATATATTTT	CASSPTAGNTIYF
TRBV7-9	few	TRBJ1-2	-	TGTGTCTTGGGCGCAGCCTTAAAAAGCTATGGCTACACCTTC	CVLGAALKSYGYTF
TRBV10-3	-	TRBJ2-3	-	TGTGCCATCAGTAAGTCGGCAGGAACAGATACGCAGTATTTT	CAISKSAGTDTQYF
TRBV7-2	few	TRBJ1-1	-	TGTGCCAGCAGCTATACAGGGAGCAACACTGAAGCTTTCTTT	CASSYTGSNTEAFF
TRBV28	-	TRBJ1-4	-	TGTGCCAGCACGGGGGGTGAAAAACTGTTTTTT	CASTGGEKLFF